This TCR beta chain was observed in a study of cytomegalovirus exposure and HLA in healthy donors. The study, taken as a whole, reports: It has been reported that TCR beta sequences accurately predicted the HLA-A and HLA-B alleles of most subjects.

At the time of sampling, donors were nominally healthy, though unrecorded immune exposures were likely. In regard to this clone: Its antigen is as yet unknown.

Germline CDR1 reads SGHTA; CDR2 reads FQGNSA. V was clipped by 3 bases and J by 5 bases, with 10 bases between them. The CDR3 sequence is 13 residues long. In the PCR, 60 Vbeta and 13 Jbeta primers were used. Repertoires were generated with immunoSEQ multiplex PCR, while TCRdb's copy carries only in-frame clones and drops some. The sample carries more than 100,000 clones, about 61% recorded once. The clonotype was recovered from a woman aged 40 to 49 in good health and CMV-seronegative. The chain has TRBV7-2 and TRBJ2-5; weak D call: TRBD2 (5 bases). The material sequenced was PBMCs. The CDR3 is CASSFGLRETQYF. In DNA, the CDR3 is TGTGCCAGCAGCTTCGGACTGCGGGAGACCCAGTACTTC. The full variable domain, in which reference TRBV7-2 and TRBJ2-5 provide the parts outside the CDR3, is GAGVSQSPSNKVTEKGKDVELRCDPISGHTALYWYRQSLGQGLEFLIYFQGNSAPDKSGLPSDRFSAERTGGSVSTLTIQRTQQEDSAVYLCASSFGLRETQYFGPGTRLLVL.